Below are 24 T cell receptor beta chains sequenced from a single sample in a study of control samples from healthy donors and cancer patients. Data came from immunoSEQ multiplex PCR; TCRdb stores just in-frame clones and leaves some out. The sample shows roughly 200,000 clones, 90% to 95% of them seen only once. The sequenced material came from blood. The source is a man younger than 40 in good health.

The gene calls are TRBV23-1 and TRBJ1-5; D not resolved. TRBV23-1 is recorded as an ORF, its role being uncertain. The V gene lost 4 bases and the J gene lost 2 bases, with 18 bases spanning the gap. This CDR3 region has 17 residues. CDR3 nucleotide sequence: TGCGCCAGCAGTCCCCCGATACCATCACACGGCAATCAGCCCCAGCATTTT. Translating gives CASSPPIPSHGNQPQHF.

This clone was detected a few times. The chain employs TRBV4-1 and TRBJ1-2; D not certain. Trimming stripped 1 base from V and 2 bases from J, with 8 bases between. The CDR3 extends over 14 amino acids. Per the germline V gene, CDR1 is MGHRA and CDR2 is YSYEKL. The CDR3 reads CASSQGHQNYGYTF. The CDR3 DNA follows: TGCGCCAGCAGCCAAGGACACCAGAACTATGGCTACACCTTC.

CDR3 sequence reads: CASSRTGGALNTEAFF. Written as DNA, the CDR3 is TGCGCCAGCAGTAGGACAGGGGGCGCTTTAAACACTGAAGCTTTCTTT. The chain uses TRBV10-2 and TRBJ1-1; 11 bases match TRBD1. The germline gives CDR1 WSHSY, CDR2 SAAADI. Germline trimming cut 5 bases from V and 2 bases from J; bases unmatched to any gene: 7. This CDR3 is 16 amino acids long.

The V call is TRBV19, the J call TRBJ1-2; D gene uncertain. Germline-derived CDR1 and CDR2 are LNHDA and SQIVND (reference sequence). The CDR3 contains 15 residues. Trimming pared 3 bases from V and 0 bases from J, leaving 11 bases between. Written as DNA, the CDR3 is TGTGCCAGTAGTATTCGGGAAGCTGCTAACTATGGCTACACCTTC. Protein sequence: CASSIREAANYGYTF.

The rearrangement joins TRBV6-5 to TRBJ1-5, with no clear D. Trimming took off 2 bases at V and 0 bases at J, with 2 bases between the two ends. Per the germline V gene, CDR1 is MNHEY and CDR2 is SVGAGI. This CDR3 has 13 amino acids. CDR3 DNA sequence: TGTGCCAGCAGTTACCGTAGCAATCAGCCCCAGCATTTT. It translates to CASSYRSNQPQHF.

The gene calls are TRBV29-1 and TRBJ1-5; D possibly corresponds to TRBD1 (6 bases). The ends were cut back, 6 bases at V and 4 bases at J, with 10 bases in the middle. Germline V lookup: CDR1 SQVTM, CDR2 ANQGSEA. The CDR3 loop spans 12 amino acids. The CDR3 protein is CSVSQGNQPQHF. DNA of the CDR3: TGCAGCGTCTCACAGGGAAATCAGCCCCAGCATTTT.

The V and J genes are TRBV10-2 and TRBJ2-3; weak D call: TRBD2 (7 bases). CDR3 size: 13 residues. Trimming removed 10 bases at V and 1 base at J, with 12 bases between. Looked up from germline, CDR1 is WSHSY and CDR2 is SAAADI. The CDR3 spells CANSGGRTDTQYF. The DNA of the CDR3 is TGCGCCAACTCCGGGGGGCGCACAGATACGCAGTATTTT.

The chain uses TRBV6-1 and TRBJ1-2; TRBD1 aligns across 10 bases. In germline, CDR1 is MNHNS, CDR2 SASEGT. Trimming removed 4 bases from V and 0 bases from J; junction bases left unmatched: 8. This CDR3 region has 17 residues. The CDR3 nucleotides are TGTGCCAGCAGTGGTGGGACAGGGGCCCTCTCTAACTATGGCTACACCTTC. Translating gives CASSGGTGALSNYGYTF.

This clone appeared a single time. It is unclear where the CDR3 begins or ends on the DNA, so no DNA is shown, and the CDR3 is as TCRdb lists it. This chain links TRBV21-1 with TRBJ1-4; the listed D gene, TRBD1, was not tested against the DNA. TRBV21-1 is a pseudogene. The CDR3 adds up to 17 amino acids, both ends counted. CDR3 region: CASSKVGRGAANEKLFF.

The chain is built from TRBV18 and TRBJ1-1; TRBD1 aligns across 7 bases. CDR3 length: 16 residues. With V trimmed by 3 bases and J by 0 bases, 7 bases remained unmatched. Germline V gene data show CDR1 as KGHSH and CDR2 as LQKENI. CDR3 in DNA: TGTGCCAGCTCACCCTACGGACAGGACATGAACACTGAAGCTTTCTTT. Amino acid sequence: CASSPYGQDMNTEAFF.

The chain combines TRBV19 with TRBJ2-5; D call uncertain. The CDR3 contains 14 residues. Germline CDR1 and CDR2: LNHDA and SQIVND (reference sequence). Between the trimmed V and J ends, which lost 5 bases and 5 bases, there was a span of 15 bases. In nucleotides, the CDR3 is TGTGCCAGTAGTCCCCGGGCCCACGAGGAGACCCAGTACTTC. Translation: CASSPRAHEETQYF.

This chain uses TRBV6-5 with TRBJ1-5, with 8 bases matching TRBD1. From germline, CDR1 is MNHEY and CDR2 SVGAGI. The V gene end was trimmed by 6 bases and the J gene end by 5 bases; junction bases not matched to a gene: 6. The CDR3 is 14 residues long. The DNA of the CDR3 is TGTGCCAGCAGACAAGGGACAGGTGATCAGCCCCAGCATTTT. This translates into CASRQGTGDQPQHF.

This chain joins TRBV30 and TRBJ1-6; no clear D gene. The length of the CDR3 is 13 residues. Trimming removed 2 bases from V and 14 bases from J, with 16 bases in between. CDR1 is GTSNPN, CDR2 SVGIG, per germline (reference sequence). CDR3 in amino acids: CAWSSQRVGSLHF. CDR3 DNA: TGTGCCTGGAGTTCACAGCGAGTGGGATCCCTCCACTTT.

This chain joins TRBV25-1 and TRBJ2-2; the D gene could be TRBD1 or TRBD2 (7 bases each). V lost 5 bases, J lost 3 bases, and 13 bases lay in between. Germline V lookup: CDR1 MGHDK, CDR2 SYGVNS. The CDR3 is 15 amino acids. In DNA, the CDR3 is TGTGCCAGCAGTCCAGCGGGACAGCACACCGGGGAGCTGTTTTTT. This translates into CASSPAGQHTGELFF.

The gene calls are TRBV5-5 and TRBJ2-1; D gene unclear. Trimming took off 2 bases at V and 10 bases at J, with 13 bases between the two ends. CDR1 SGHKS and CDR2 YYEKEE come from the germline V gene (reference sequence). The CDR3 covers 13 residues. DNA of the CDR3: TGTGCCAGCAGCTTCGGTGGTTCCTACGAGCAGTTCTTC. Its protein product is CASSFGGSYEQFF.

This rearrangement joins TRBV14 to TRBJ2-7, with D unclear. Per the germline V gene, CDR1 is SGHDN and CDR2 is FVKESK. The CDR3 contains 13 residues. Trimming removed 4 bases at V and 3 bases at J, with 10 bases between. Written as DNA, the CDR3 is TGTGCCAGCAGCCCAAAATCAGTCTACGAGCAGTACTTC. As protein: CASSPKSVYEQYF.

The genes are TRBV19 and TRBJ1-2; 7 bases fit TRBD1. The CDR3 runs 16 residues. The V gene end was trimmed by 3 bases and the J gene end by 2 bases; junction bases not matched to a gene: 9. Looked up from germline, CDR1 is LNHDA and CDR2 is SQIVND (reference sequence). The DNA of the CDR3 is TGTGCCAGTAGTATGGGGGGGATACAGGGGAACTATGGCTACACCTTC. Amino acids: CASSMGGIQGNYGYTF.

This chain's CDR3 is CASSRGTGENTIYF. The CDR3, as DNA: TGTGCCAGCAGCAGAGGGACAGGCGAAAACACCATATATTTT. The chain recombines TRBV3-1 (or the pseudogene TRBV3-2) with TRBJ1-3; 8 positions agree with TRBD1. With 5 bases clipped from V and 6 bases from J, the junction kept 6 bases outside the gene matches. This CDR3 contains 14 residues. The V gene's germline CDR1 is LGHDT and CDR2 YNNKEL (reference sequence).

The gene calls are TRBV30 and TRBJ1-2; 8 bases line up with TRBD1. Germline loops: CDR1 GTSNPN, CDR2 SVGIG (reference sequence). Trimming took 2 bases from V and 0 from J; bases not matched to a gene: 2. This CDR3 has 14 residues. For the CDR3, the DNA is TGTGCCTGGAGTCGGGGACAGGCTAACTATGGCTACACCTTC. This sequence encodes CAWSRGQANYGYTF.

The chain combines TRBV7-3 with TRBJ2-5; D might be TRBD1 or TRBD2, each matching 5 bases. CDR1 is SGHTA, CDR2 FQGTGA, per germline. This CDR3 spans 13 amino acids. Trimming pared 5 bases from V and 5 bases from J, leaving 12 bases between. CDR3 nucleotide sequence: TGTGCCAGCAGCCGGGACCAGTTGGAGACCCAGTACTTC. Translating it yields CASSRDQLETQYF.

The chain uses TRBV4-1 and TRBJ1-2; perhaps TRBD1 as D (6 bases). The CDR3 length is 15 residues. CDR1 is MGHRA and CDR2 is YSYEKL in the germline V gene. V was clipped by 0 bases and J by 2 bases, with 10 bases between them. DNA of the CDR3: TGCGCCAGCAGCCAAGATTTTGGACAGAACTATGGCTACACCTTC. This encodes CASSQDFGQNYGYTF.

This chain joins TRBV7-9 and TRBJ2-7; TRBD2 is a possible D gene (5 bases). V lost 1 base and J lost 3, with 10 bases in between. CDR3 length equals 14 residues. Germline assignment: CDR1 SEHNR and CDR2 FQNEAQ (reference sequence). The CDR3 here is CASSLGERVYEQYF. The CDR3 DNA is TGTGCCAGCAGCTTAGGAGAGAGGGTCTACGAGCAGTACTTC.

The chain employs TRBV30 and TRBJ1-6, with D possibly TRBD1 on 5 matching bases. Germline CDR1 reads GTSNPN; CDR2 reads SVGIG (reference sequence). V lost 1 base and J lost 8, with 9 bases in between. This CDR3 contains 13 residues. The CDR3 nucleotides are TGTGCCTGGAGTGGGTCGGGGGATTCACCCCTCCACTTT. It translates to CAWSGSGDSPLHF.

The rearrangement uses TRBV18 and TRBJ1-1; D is unresolved. CDR1 is KGHSH, CDR2 LQKENI, per germline. CDR3 size: 13 residues. With 8 bases removed from V and 1 base from J, the gap between germline ends came to 11 bases. The CDR3 DNA reads TGTGCCAGCCAAGGAATATCGAACACTGAAGCTTTCTTT. Its protein product is CASQGISNTEAFF.